These 19 T cell receptor beta chains originate from one sample sequenced in a study of blood T cell repertoires in COVID-19. The protocol was immunoSEQ multiplex PCR, while the TCRdb copy is restricted to in-frame clones and leaves out a portion. This sample has about 110,000 clones, with less than 75% found just once. Material for sequencing was peripheral blood. These receptors originate from a woman between 40 and 55 years old with acute or convalescent COVID-19.

This clone came up a few times. The chain couples TRBV19 to TRBJ1-2; TRBD1 agrees at 7 bases. The germline gives CDR1 LNHDA, CDR2 SQIVND (reference sequence). V lost 7 bases to trimming and J lost 4 bases; unmatched junction nucleotides: 3. The CDR3 extends over 12 amino acids. DNA of the CDR3: TGTGCCAGTATGGGGGACAGCTATGGCTACACCTTC. This codes for CASMGDSYGYTF.

This clone has at least ten counts. The chain combines TRBV7-3 with TRBJ1-1; no firm D call. The CDR3 contains 13 residues. Germline lookup yields CDR1 SGHTA and CDR2 FQGTGA. The V end lost 2 bases, the J end lost 0 bases, and 4 bases lay between the germline ends. In DNA form, the CDR3 reads TGTGCCAGCAGCTTACAGGTGAACACTGAAGCTTTCTTT. Translating gives CASSLQVNTEAFF.

The gene calls are TRBV30 and TRBJ2-5, with 8 bases lining up with TRBD2. Germline assignment: CDR1 GTSNPN and CDR2 SVGIG (reference sequence). V lost 1 base to trimming and J lost 6 bases; unmatched junction nucleotides: 7. This CDR3 has 14 residues. The DNA for the CDR3 is TGTGCCTGGAGTGAGGGACTAGTCATAAAGACCCAGTACTTC. It translates to CAWSEGLVIKTQYF.

This clone was observed a handful of times. V is TRBV29-1 and J is TRBJ2-7; tentatively, D is TRBD1 (6 bases). The V gene's germline CDR1 is SQVTM and CDR2 ANQGSEA. The CDR3 contains 14 residues. Trimming took 4 bases from V and 5 from J, leaving 18 bases between them. CDR3 bases: TGCAGCGTTGCTCACCAGGGGAGTTTCAACGAGCAGTACTTC. Its protein product is CSVAHQGSFNEQYF.

This rearrangement joins TRBV2 to TRBJ2-5; D may be TRBD2 (6 bases). Germline V gene lookup returns CDR1 SNHLY and CDR2 FYNNEI. There are 12 residues in the CDR3. Trimming cost V 7 bases and J 5 bases, with 11 bases left between them. The CDR3 loop reads CASTGGRETQYF. DNA of the CDR3: TGTGCCAGCACCGGAGGGAGGGAGACCCAGTACTTC.

This clone was picked up many times. The chain employs TRBV2 and TRBJ2-1; 13 bases align to TRBD2. CDR1 is SNHLY and CDR2 is FYNNEI in the germline V gene. CDR3 length: 15 amino acids. V gave up 4 bases and J gave up 6 bases; unmatched junction bases: 3. CDR3 coding DNA: TGTGCCAGCAGTGCCACTAGCGGGGGGGCCAATGAGCAGTTCTTC. This translates into CASSATSGGANEQFF.

The CDR3 nucleotides are TGTGCCATCAGTAAAAACAGGGGAGATCAGCCCCAGCATTTT. Its translation is CAISKNRGDQPQHF. The chain joins TRBV10-3 to TRBJ1-5, with TRBD1 identical over 7 bases. The CDR3 loop spans 14 amino acids. V was clipped by 5 bases and J by 5 bases; unmatched bases: 6. Germline V CDR1 and CDR2: ENHRY, SYGVKD.

This clone was seen only a few times. The chain uses TRBV30 and TRBJ1-1; 7 positions agree with TRBD1. This CDR3 contains 14 residues. Germline V gene lookup returns CDR1 GTSNPN and CDR2 SVGIG (reference sequence). V lost 2 bases to trimming and J lost 3 bases; unmatched junction nucleotides: 6. The chain's CDR3 is CAWSHRGGYTEAFF. The CDR3 coding sequence is TGTGCCTGGAGTCACAGGGGTGGTTACACTGAAGCTTTCTTT.

This chain connects TRBV6-5 to TRBJ2-7; TRBD1 matches at 7 bases. The germline CDR1 and CDR2 sequences are MNHEY and SVGAGI. The J segment lost 0 bases and the V segment lost 6 bases, leaving 5 bases of the junction unmatched. This CDR3 is built from 14 residues. CDR3 amino acids: CASSVQGSSYEQYF. Here the CDR3 DNA reads TGTGCCAGCAGCGTACAGGGGTCCTCCTACGAGCAGTACTTC.

The chain uses TRBV3-1 (or the pseudogene TRBV3-2) and TRBJ2-3; 9 bases agree with TRBD1. With V trimmed by 1 base and J by 0 bases, 2 bases remained unmatched. Germline CDR1 LGHDT, CDR2 YNNKEL (reference sequence). CDR3 length equals 16 residues. DNA for the CDR3: TGTGCCAGCAGCCAAGGGGGGACAGGGAGCACAGATACGCAGTATTTT. This codes for CASSQGGTGSTDTQYF.

The chain links TRBV6-5 to TRBJ1-1; 7 bases are a match to TRBD1. The CDR3 covers 13 residues. The germline V gene has CDR1 MNHEY and CDR2 SVGAGI. Trimming removed 6 bases from V and 5 bases from J; junction bases left unmatched: 6. The CDR3 DNA reads as TGTGCCAGCAGAGACGGGACAGATACTGAAGCTTTCTTT. This gives the protein CASRDGTDTEAFF.

The V call is TRBV13, the J call TRBJ2-7, with D perhaps TRBD2 (6 bases). The CDR3 has 16 amino acids. Germline lookup yields CDR1 PRHDT and CDR2 FYEKMQ (reference sequence). Trimming pared 1 base from V and 5 bases from J, leaving 18 bases between. CDR3 amino acids: CASSLEPGAGGNEQYF. Here the CDR3 DNA reads TGTGCCAGCAGCTTAGAACCGGGAGCAGGCGGAAACGAGCAGTACTTC.

The chain uses TRBV2 and TRBJ2-5; TRBD2 agrees at 7 bases. This CDR3 is built from 14 residues. V was pared by 9 bases and J by 2 bases, with 9 bases of the junction left unmatched. Germline V CDR1 and CDR2: SNHLY, FYNNEI. In DNA form, the CDR3 reads TGTGCCAGAAGGATCGGGGGGTGGCAAGAGACCCAGTACTTC. Encoded protein: CARRIGGWQETQYF.

This chain joins TRBV9 and TRBJ2-4; TRBD1 matches 7 bases. The V gene end was trimmed by 3 bases and the J gene end by 6 bases; junction bases not matched to a gene: 3. Germline CDR1 is SGDLS and CDR2 is YYNGEE. The CDR3 is made up of 13 amino acids. The CDR3 DNA reads TGTGCCAGCAGCGCCGGGACAGCAAACATTCAGTACTTC. It is translated as CASSAGTANIQYF.

This clone was counted a few times. The rearrangement links TRBV24-1 to TRBJ1-1, with D perhaps matching TRBD1 (5 bases). The CDR3 is 13 amino acids. Germline assignment: CDR1 KGHDR and CDR2 SFDVKD. Trimming took 7 bases from V and 1 from J, leaving 9 bases between them. This CDR3 is CATRSTGNTEAFF. The CDR3 DNA sequence: TGTGCCACCAGAAGCACAGGGAACACTGAAGCTTTCTTT.

The DNA for the CDR3 is TGTGCCAGCAGCTTAGGGGTGGGACTAGCCCGAGACAAAGAGACCCAGTACTTC. The encoded protein is CASSLGVGLARDKETQYF. The chain has TRBV7-6 and TRBJ2-5; TRBD2 aligns across 9 bases. Germline V CDR1 and CDR2: SGHVS, FNYEAQ. This CDR3 has 18 amino acids. V shed 1 base and J 3 bases; nucleotides not matched to a gene: 12.

This chain uses TRBV12-2 with TRBJ2-3; the D call in the table, TRBD2, was not verified against the DNA. TRBV12-2 is recorded as a pseudogene. This CDR3 is 16 amino acids long. The CDR3 loop reads CASRAGERGPTDTQYF. CDR3 nucleotide sequence: TGTGCAAGTCGCGCGGGGGAGCGGGGCCCCACAGATACGCAGTATTTT.

The chain combines TRBV5-1 with TRBJ2-7; TRBD1 agrees at 9 bases. Germline CDR1 is SGHRS and CDR2 is YFSETQ. This CDR3 is 16 amino acids long. J was trimmed by 7 bases and V by 0 bases; bases with no gene match: 11. The CDR3 loop is CASSLAGGQGLREQYF. Written as DNA, the CDR3 is TGCGCCAGCAGCTTGGCCGGCGGACAGGGGTTGCGGGAGCAGTACTTC.

In the case of this clone: At the DNA level, this CDR3 is encoded by other sequences in the same sample as well. The J gene is TRBJ2-5, the V gene TRBV6-5; D might be TRBD2 (5 bases). Germline CDR1 is MNHEY and CDR2 is SVGAGI. V gave up 7 bases and J gave up 4 bases, with 13 bases separating them. The CDR3 loop spans 13 amino acids. Here the CDR3 reads CASKRQPGETQYF. For the CDR3, the DNA is TGTGCCAGCAAGCGGCAGCCGGGAGAGACCCAGTACTTC.